This T cell receptor beta chain was recovered during a study of T cell repertoires in cytomegalovirus infection. The overall study: The study used recently identified HLA-C-restricted and well-studied HLA-B-restricted CMV epitopes. General study results and limits: The ex vivo response was dominated by HLA-C-restricted CMV-specific TCR beta clonotypes.

TCRdb analysed the reads with MiXCR anew, one entry per CDR3 protein. The sample holds fewer than 900,000 distinct CDR3 sequences, about 28% seen once. The CDR3 contains 16 residues. The V gene lost 2 bases and the J gene lost 2 bases, with 15 bases spanning the gap. Germline lookup yields CDR1 MGHRA and CDR2 YSYEKL. A note on this clonotype: The antigen remains unidentified.

The sample was cultured CD8+ T cells from PBMCs, taken from culture after CMV antigen stimulation. This sequence was found in a human donor in good health (CMV status not recorded). Some clones in this sample may be carry-over from other donors' samples. V and J are TRBV4-1 and TRBJ1-1; a weak D match, TRBD1 (5 bases). In DNA form, the CDR3 reads TGCGCCAGCAGCCAACCCGGGACCTCGATAAACACTGAAGCTTTCTTT. Amino acids: CASSQPGTSINTEAFF.